This is a list of T cell receptor beta chains from one sample in a study of T cell responses to AZD1222 COVID-19 vaccine. Measured with immunoSEQ multiplex PCR; TCRdb has only the in-frame clones, and not every one. The sample lists 46,000 or so clones, roughly 88% occurring once. The sample was peripheral blood, taken 28 days after the second AZD1222 dose. All receptors come from an adult who received the AZD1222 COVID-19 vaccine. Each CDR3 is given with its conserved first and last residue. A D gene is named only where the DNA matches it firmly. Clone size is not always given. Where it is, it says once, few, many or a class for expanded clones.

cdr3_nt: TGTGCCAGTAGCCTACAGGGCCTTGTGAACACTGAAGCTTTCTTT
cdr3_aa: CASSLQGLVNTEAFF
clone_size: -
j_call: TRBJ1-1
v_call: TRBV19
d_call: -

cdr3_nt: TGTGCCAGCACCTTCGGCCAGGGTATTAATCAGCCCCAGCATTTT
cdr3_aa: CASTFGQGINQPQHF
clone_size: once
j_call: TRBJ1-5
v_call: TRBV27
d_call: -

cdr3_nt: TGTGCCTGGAGTGTATCCCTGCGGGGGGGAATTGAGCAGTTCTTC
cdr3_aa: CAWSVSLRGGIEQFF
clone_size: -
j_call: TRBJ2-1
v_call: TRBV30
d_call: TRBD2

cdr3_nt: TGTGCCAGTACAGTCGCAACTAATGAAAAACTGTTTTTT
cdr3_aa: CASTVATNEKLFF
clone_size: -
j_call: TRBJ1-4
v_call: TRBV19
d_call: -

cdr3_nt: TGTGCCAGCGGGGGCCTCAACTATGGCTACACCTTC
cdr3_aa: CASGGLNYGYTF
clone_size: once
j_call: TRBJ1-2
v_call: TRBV6-5
d_call: -

cdr3_nt: TGTGCCAGTAGTATCCCACAGGGCGGGATCTACGAGCAGTACTTC
cdr3_aa: CASSIPQGGIYEQYF
clone_size: -
j_call: TRBJ2-7
v_call: TRBV19
d_call: -

cdr3_nt: TGTGCCAGCAGCTCCGGGACAGCAATTTCTGGAAACACCATATATTTT
cdr3_aa: CASSSGTAISGNTIYF
clone_size: few
j_call: TRBJ1-3
v_call: TRBV5-5
d_call: TRBD1

cdr3_nt: TGTGCCAGTAGTGCCCTCGGACAGGGCAACTATGGCTACACCTTC
cdr3_aa: CASSALGQGNYGYTF
clone_size: -
j_call: TRBJ1-2
v_call: TRBV19
d_call: TRBD1

cdr3_nt: TGTGCCAGCAGCCCTAACACCTACACAGATACGCAGTATTTT
cdr3_aa: CASSPNTYTDTQYF
clone_size: -
j_call: TRBJ2-3
v_call: TRBV7-2
d_call: -

cdr3_nt: TGTGCCAGCAGCCCGAGGGGGGGTTCCTACAATGAGCAGTTCTTC
cdr3_aa: CASSPRGGSYNEQFF
clone_size: -
j_call: TRBJ2-1
v_call: TRBV7-9
d_call: -

cdr3_nt: TGTGCCAGCAGCTTACATTCCTGGGACAGTAACACCGGGGAGCTGTTTTTT
cdr3_aa: CASSLHSWDSNTGELFF
clone_size: -
j_call: TRBJ2-2
v_call: TRBV11-2
d_call: TRBD1

cdr3_nt: TGTGCCAGCAGCCGAGATCGTAGCTCTAGCGGGTTGAGCTCCTACAATGAGCAGTTCTTC
cdr3_aa: CASSRDRSSSGLSSYNEQFF
clone_size: -
j_call: TRBJ2-1
v_call: TRBV3-1/TRBV3-2
d_call: TRBD2

cdr3_nt: TGTGCCAGCAGCTTAAACAGGGTTGGCACTGAAGCTTTCTTT
cdr3_aa: CASSLNRVGTEAFF
clone_size: -
j_call: TRBJ1-1
v_call: TRBV7-8
d_call: -

cdr3_nt: TGTGCCAGCAGCGTAGATCTGGGGGATGGCTACACCTTC
cdr3_aa: CASSVDLGDGYTF
clone_size: -
j_call: TRBJ1-2
v_call: TRBV9
d_call: -

cdr3_nt: TGTGCCAGTAGGAGACTAGCGGGGAGCTTGGATACGGAGCAGTTCTTC
cdr3_aa: CASRRLAGSLDTEQFF
clone_size: -
j_call: TRBJ2-1
v_call: TRBV19
d_call: TRBD2

cdr3_nt: TGTGCCACCAGCGAACAGGGGAGGACAGATACGCAGTATTTT
cdr3_aa: CATSEQGRTDTQYF
clone_size: -
j_call: TRBJ2-3
v_call: TRBV24-1
d_call: -

cdr3_nt: TGCGCCAGCAGCCTGGGAAATCCCGGTGGCTACACCTTC
cdr3_aa: CASSLGNPGGYTF
clone_size: -
j_call: TRBJ1-2
v_call: TRBV5-1
d_call: -

cdr3_nt: TGCAGCGCCGTATCCCCCTACGGGGGGGAATTCGACGAGCAGTACTTC
cdr3_aa: CSAVSPYGGEFDEQYF
clone_size: -
j_call: TRBJ2-7
v_call: TRBV29-1
d_call: TRBD2

cdr3_nt: TGTGCCAGCAGGGACCGTTCGGATACGCAGTATTTT
cdr3_aa: CASRDRSDTQYF
clone_size: -
j_call: TRBJ2-3
v_call: TRBV12-3/TRBV12-4
d_call: -

cdr3_nt: TGTGCCAGTAGTATAGGGCTAGTAGAAGAGACCCAGTACTTC
cdr3_aa: CASSIGLVEETQYF
clone_size: -
j_call: TRBJ2-5
v_call: TRBV19
d_call: -

cdr3_nt: TGTGCCAGCAGCTCCTATAGCGGGGGGCATCCGACTGCGGCGGATACGCAGTATTTT
cdr3_aa: CASSSYSGGHPTAADTQYF
clone_size: -
j_call: TRBJ2-3
v_call: TRBV13
d_call: TRBD2

cdr3_nt: TGTGCCAGCAGCTTAGCGGGTAGCTCTGGAAACACCATATATTTT
cdr3_aa: CASSLAGSSGNTIYF
clone_size: -
j_call: TRBJ1-3
v_call: TRBV7-9
d_call: -

cdr3_nt: TGCGCCAGCAGCTTGGACGGGCGTGCGGGGAGCTACGAGCAGTACTTC
cdr3_aa: CASSLDGRAGSYEQYF
clone_size: -
j_call: TRBJ2-7
v_call: TRBV5-1
d_call: -

cdr3_nt: TGTGCCAGCAGCTTAGAAGGCAGCAGCAATCAGCCCCAGCATTTT
cdr3_aa: CASSLEGSSNQPQHF
clone_size: -
j_call: TRBJ1-5
v_call: TRBV7-2
d_call: -

cdr3_nt: TGTGCCAGCAGCTGGACAGCGAACACCGGGGAGCTGTTTTTT
cdr3_aa: CASSWTANTGELFF
clone_size: once
j_call: TRBJ2-2
v_call: TRBV5-6
d_call: -

cdr3_nt: TGTGCCAGCAGCTTAGGGGACAGGGCCTATGGCTACACCTTC
cdr3_aa: CASSLGDRAYGYTF
clone_size: -
j_call: TRBJ1-2
v_call: TRBV7-2
d_call: TRBD1

cdr3_nt: TGTGCCAGCAGTTTGGGGCAGTATAGCAATCAGCCCCAGCATTTT
cdr3_aa: CASSLGQYSNQPQHF
clone_size: -
j_call: TRBJ1-5
v_call: TRBV27
d_call: -

cdr3_nt: TGCGCCAGCAGCCATCGGGGGGGAGGTTACGAGCAGTACTTC
cdr3_aa: CASSHRGGGYEQYF
clone_size: -
j_call: TRBJ2-7
v_call: TRBV4-3
d_call: TRBD2

cdr3_nt: TGTGCCAGCAGCCGGAGGACAGGTTTGGTTGGCGGCACTGAAGCTTTCTTT
cdr3_aa: CASSRRTGLVGGTEAFF
clone_size: -
j_call: TRBJ1-1
v_call: TRBV3-1/TRBV3-2
d_call: TRBD1

cdr3_nt: TGTGCCAGCAGCTCGGGACAGGGGCAGGGCTATGGCTACACCTTC
cdr3_aa: CASSSGQGQGYGYTF
clone_size: -
j_call: TRBJ1-2
v_call: TRBV5-6
d_call: TRBD1

cdr3_nt: TGTGCCAGCAGCCAGGGTCCGGACGGGAGCTATGGCTACACCTTC
cdr3_aa: CASSQGPDGSYGYTF
clone_size: -
j_call: TRBJ1-2
v_call: TRBV3-1/TRBV3-2
d_call: -

cdr3_nt: TGTGCCAGCAGTGCCGACGGAAGGAGCACTGAAGCTTTCTTT
cdr3_aa: CASSADGRSTEAFF
clone_size: -
j_call: TRBJ1-1
v_call: TRBV2
d_call: -

cdr3_nt: TGTGCCAGCAGCCAAGATTCTCATCGGGTTGACATTCAGTACTTC
cdr3_aa: CASSQDSHRVDIQYF
clone_size: -
j_call: TRBJ2-4
v_call: TRBV14
d_call: -

cdr3_nt: TGTGCCAGCAGTGAAAGGTCAGGACCCACAACTAATGAAAAACTGTTTTTT
cdr3_aa: CASSERSGPTTNEKLFF
clone_size: -
j_call: TRBJ1-4
v_call: TRBV6-1
d_call: -

cdr3_nt: TGTGCCAGCAGTTTATCCCCCCCCGCGATTAACTATGGCTACACCTTC
cdr3_aa: CASSLSPPAINYGYTF
clone_size: -
j_call: TRBJ1-2
v_call: TRBV28
d_call: -

cdr3_nt: TGTGCCAGCAGCTCGGCCGGACAGGGAGAAGCGGGGCAGCCCCAGCATTTT
cdr3_aa: CASSSAGQGEAGQPQHF
clone_size: -
j_call: TRBJ1-5
v_call: TRBV5-6
d_call: TRBD1

cdr3_nt: TGTGCCAGCAGCCTCGGGACTAGCGGGGGGGCCTTTCCCGGGGAGCTGTTTTTT
cdr3_aa: CASSLGTSGGAFPGELFF
clone_size: once
j_call: TRBJ2-2
v_call: TRBV7-6
d_call: TRBD2

cdr3_nt: TGTGCCAGCAGTTTGGACGGATACGAGCAGTACTTC
cdr3_aa: CASSLDGYEQYF
clone_size: -
j_call: TRBJ2-7
v_call: TRBV6-5
d_call: -